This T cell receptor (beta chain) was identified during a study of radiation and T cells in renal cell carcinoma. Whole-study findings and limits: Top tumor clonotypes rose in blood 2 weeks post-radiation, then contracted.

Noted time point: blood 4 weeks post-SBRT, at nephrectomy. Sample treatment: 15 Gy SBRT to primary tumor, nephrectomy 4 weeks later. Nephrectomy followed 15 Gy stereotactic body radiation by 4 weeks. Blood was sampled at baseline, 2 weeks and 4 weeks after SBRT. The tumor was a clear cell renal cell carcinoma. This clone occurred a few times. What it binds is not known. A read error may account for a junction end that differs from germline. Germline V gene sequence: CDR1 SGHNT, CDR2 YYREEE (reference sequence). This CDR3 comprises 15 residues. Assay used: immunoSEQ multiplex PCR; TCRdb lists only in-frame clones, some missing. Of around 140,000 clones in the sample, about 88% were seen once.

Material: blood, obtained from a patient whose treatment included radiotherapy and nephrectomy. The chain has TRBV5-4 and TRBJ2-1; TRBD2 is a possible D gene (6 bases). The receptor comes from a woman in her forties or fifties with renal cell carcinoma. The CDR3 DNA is TGCGCCAGCAGCCAAGATCGGGCGGGGAACAATGAGCAGTTCTTC. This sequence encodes CASSQDRAGNNEQFF. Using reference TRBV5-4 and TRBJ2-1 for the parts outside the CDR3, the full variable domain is ETGVTQSPTHLIKTRGQQVTLRCSSQSGHNTVSWYQQALGQGPQFIFQYYREEENGRGNFPPRFSGLQFPNYSSELNVNALELDDSALYLCASSQDRAGNNEQFFGPGTRLTVL.